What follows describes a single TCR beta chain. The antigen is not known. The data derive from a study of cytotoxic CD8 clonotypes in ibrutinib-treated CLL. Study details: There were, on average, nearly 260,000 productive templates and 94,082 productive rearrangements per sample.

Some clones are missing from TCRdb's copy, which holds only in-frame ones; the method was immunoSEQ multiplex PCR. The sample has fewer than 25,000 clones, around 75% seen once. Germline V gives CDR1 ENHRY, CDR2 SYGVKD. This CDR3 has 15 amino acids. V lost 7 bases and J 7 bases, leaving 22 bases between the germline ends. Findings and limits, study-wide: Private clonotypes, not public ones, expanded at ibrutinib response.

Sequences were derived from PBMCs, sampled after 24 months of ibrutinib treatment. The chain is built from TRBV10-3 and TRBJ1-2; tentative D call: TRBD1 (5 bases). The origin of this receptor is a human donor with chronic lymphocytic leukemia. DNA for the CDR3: TGTGCCATCACGGGGGACGGAGTCGGAAGAGGTGGCTACACCTTC. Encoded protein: CAITGDGVGRGGYTF.